These T cell receptor beta chains were read from a single sample in a study of blood T cell repertoires in COVID-19. TCRdb keeps only in-frame clones here, not all; method: immunoSEQ multiplex PCR. The repertoire holds around 300,000 clones, 70% to 90% seen once, with 1% in the top ten. Sequences were obtained from PBMCs or T cells enriched from blood (not recorded which). Every receptor here comes from a woman aged 25-40 years who had recovered from COVID-19. Both conserved end residues are trimmed from each CDR3. Each record gives: V gene, J gene, CDR3 protein.

>TRBV3-1/TRBV3-2|TRBJ1-3
ASSHRQGKPGNTIY
>TRBV11-3|TRBJ1-6
ASSLREGNGYNSPLH
>TRBV7-8|TRBJ2-2
ASSPALRQGSPGELF
>TRBV20-1|TRBJ1-2
SASRESNYGYT
>TRBV7-9|TRBJ2-2
ASSRGGELF
>TRBV28|TRBJ2-3
ASTAVRGVRGTQY
>TRBV2|TRBJ2-1
ASSEQSEQF
>TRBV19|TRBJ1-6
ASNHRKGHNSPLH
>TRBV11-2|TRBJ2-7
ASSLRASGLSYEQY
>TRBV25-1|TRBJ1-4
ASSEDRGRPEKLF
>TRBV7-9|TRBJ1-2
ASSPRTVSFYGYT
>TRBV21-1|TRBJ2-3
ASSPRRGFTDTQY
>TRBV5-1|TRBJ2-7
ASSLALTYEQY
>TRBV7-6|TRBJ2-7
ASSPNRGYYEQY
>TRBV5-5|TRBJ1-5
ASSRDINQPQH
>TRBV19|TRBJ1-2
ASSRQGNYGYT
>TRBV5-1|TRBJ1-2
ASSVDRANYGYT
>TRBV7-2|TRBJ2-1
ASSQWTSASSYNEQF
>TRBV27|TRBJ2-2
ASSLSPSGHWARGELF
>TRBV27|TRBJ1-3
ASIAGGAAGNTIY
>TRBV30|TRBJ1-1
AWTWDRDTEAF
>TRBV15|TRBJ1-1
ATSRDRESGARWSLNTEAF
>TRBV27|TRBJ1-2
ASGQGNYGYT
>TRBV5-1|TRBJ2-3
ASSAPSGKKGTDTQY
>TRBV4-1|TRBJ2-3
ASSRELPGLSTDTQY
>TRBV19|TRBJ2-3
ASRRTGAGDTQY
>TRBV11-1|TRBJ2-1
ASSLGRSSYNEQF
>TRBV19|TRBJ2-1
ASSPSTLYNEQF